This is a list of T cell receptor beta chains from one sample in a study of CD8 T cells in Susac syndrome. TCRdb re-analysed the immunoSEQ multiplex PCR reads in MiXCR, keeping a single row per CDR3 protein. The table records 80,000 or so distinct CDR3 sequences, just under 95% of them present only once. Sequencing was done on a sample of CD8+ T cells from PBMCs. The receptor source for this set is a human donor in good health. Each CDR3 is given with its conserved first and last residue. Fields, in order: J gene, V gene, D gene, clone size, CDR3 protein, CDR3 DNA. The D gene is left open where the match is weak. Not all rows give a size; the values are once, few, many and, for expanded clones, a class.

j_gene: TRBJ2-1
v_gene: TRBV6-2/TRBV6-3
d_gene: -
abundance: -
CDR3aa: CASSSGTPEQFF
CDR3nt: TGTGCCAGCTCCTCCGGGACTCCCGAGCAGTTCTTC

j_gene: TRBJ1-2
v_gene: TRBV12-5
d_gene: -
abundance: -
CDR3aa: CASGLSPPYTF
CDR3nt: TGTGCTAGTGGTTTGTCCCCACCCTACACCTTC

j_gene: TRBJ1-2
v_gene: TRBV27
d_gene: -
abundance: -
CDR3aa: CASSLRQGSYGYTF
CDR3nt: TGTGCCAGCAGTTTGCGGCAGGGTAGTTATGGCTACACCTTC

j_gene: TRBJ2-3
v_gene: TRBV6-4
d_gene: -
abundance: -
CDR3aa: CASSDRGSTDTQYF
CDR3nt: TGTGCCAGCAGTGACAGGGGGAGCACAGATACGCAGTATTTT

j_gene: TRBJ2-2
v_gene: TRBV7-2
d_gene: -
abundance: -
CDR3aa: CASSLVGNTGELFF
CDR3nt: TGTGCCAGCAGCTTAGTCGGCAACACCGGGGAGCTGTTTTTT

j_gene: TRBJ2-1
v_gene: TRBV19
d_gene: -
abundance: -
CDR3aa: CASSSRVQLNEQFF
CDR3nt: TGTGCCAGTAGTTCCCGGGTCCAGCTCAATGAGCAGTTCTTC

j_gene: TRBJ2-1
v_gene: TRBV20-1
d_gene: -
abundance: once
CDR3aa: CSASPTRGVIHEQFF
CDR3nt: TGCAGTGCTAGCCCGACTAGAGGGGTTATCCATGAGCAGTTCTTC

j_gene: TRBJ1-2
v_gene: TRBV29-1
d_gene: -
abundance: -
CDR3aa: CSVEGQALSGYTF
CDR3nt: TGCAGCGTTGAAGGACAGGCCCTTTCGGGCTACACCTTC

j_gene: TRBJ2-2
v_gene: TRBV30
d_gene: -
abundance: -
CDR3aa: CAWSVRWNRNTGELFF
CDR3nt: TGTGCCTGGAGTGTACGCTGGAACCGGAACACCGGGGAGCTGTTTTTT

j_gene: TRBJ2-7
v_gene: TRBV4-1
d_gene: TRBD1
abundance: -
CDR3aa: CASSQEWGQGEQYF
CDR3nt: TGCGCCAGCAGCCAAGAATGGGGACAGGGGGAGCAGTACTTC

j_gene: TRBJ1-5
v_gene: TRBV20-1
d_gene: -
abundance: -
CDR3aa: CSAGDASQGLWSNQPQHF
CDR3nt: TGCAGTGCTGGGGACGCGAGTCAGGGCCTGTGGAGCAATCAGCCCCAGCATTTT

j_gene: TRBJ1-1
v_gene: TRBV27
d_gene: -
abundance: -
CDR3aa: CASRYGGGSTEAFF
CDR3nt: TGTGCCAGCAGGTACGGAGGTGGTTCAACTGAAGCTTTCTTT

j_gene: TRBJ2-7
v_gene: TRBV4-1
d_gene: -
abundance: -
CDR3aa: CASSQESGEQYF
CDR3nt: TGCGCCAGCAGCCAAGAATCGGGCGAGCAGTACTTC

j_gene: TRBJ2-2
v_gene: TRBV30
d_gene: -
abundance: -
CDR3aa: CAGRTQNTGELFF
CDR3nt: TGTGCCGGGAGGACACAGAACACCGGGGAGCTGTTTTTT